This TCR beta chain originates from a study of blood T cells in healthy people across ages. Background on the study: The template switching approach captured approximately one barcoded beta molecule for every two T cells.

V lost 3 bases, J lost 11 bases, and 19 bases lay in between. Germline V lookup: CDR1 MDHEN, CDR2 SYDVKM. The CDR3 totals 14 residues. Next came a second PCR, run for about 6 to 12 cycles, which used a sample-barcoded 5' primer along with a J-beta primer mix. No fewer than 2.5 million CDR3-containing paired-end reads came from each sample. A single record per CDR3 protein comes from TCRdb applying MiXCR to the 5' RACE reads. This table holds under 1,100,000 distinct CDR3 sequences, under 30% found once. This clonotype was recorded a few times. The sample also formed part of further work on T cells of mothers and their children.

The chain couples TRBV28 to TRBJ1-2, with D perhaps TRBD1 (6 bases). The TCR sequence derives from a girl aged 2 to 9 in good health. The sample consisted of blood. CDR3 sequence: CASSFHRQGSKYTF. CDR3 nucleotides: TGTGCCAGCAGTTTTCATCGCCAGGGGTCAAAATACACCTTC.